Following are 27 T cell receptor beta chains from one sample sequenced in a study of early T cells in non-severe SARS-CoV-2 infection. TCRdb called the 5' RACE reads again in MiXCR, with one record for every CDR3 protein. The table lists 70,000 or so distinct CDR3 sequences, about 13% of them singletons. Source material: whole blood. These TCRs come from an adult who was a healthcare worker with PCR-confirmed SARS-CoV-2 infection or an uninfected control (not recorded which).

This clonotype was recorded many times. The chain links TRBV18 to TRBJ2-7; D is possibly TRBD1 (6 bases). This CDR3 spans 13 amino acids. CDR1 is KGHSH, CDR2 LQKENI, per germline. V lost 4 bases and J lost 1, with 8 bases in between. The CDR3 here is CASSLQGSYEQYF. Written as DNA, the CDR3 is TGTGCCAGCTCACTACAGGGATCCTACGAGCAGTACTTC.

This clonotype was found a few times. The rearrangement uses TRBV18 and TRBJ1-2, with D uncertain. In germline, CDR1 is KGHSH, CDR2 LQKENI. The CDR3 is 12 residues long. The ends were cut back, 2 bases at V and 8 bases at J, with 9 bases in the middle. The CDR3 region is CASSPEEGGYTF. CDR3 in DNA: TGTGCCAGCTCACCAGAGGAAGGGGGCTACACCTTC.

The chain couples TRBV7-9 to TRBJ2-3; D call uncertain. The CDR3 is 14 residues long. V dropped 4 bases and J dropped 4 bases, with 12 bases sitting between them. Germline V gives CDR1 SEHNR, CDR2 FQNEAQ (reference sequence). The CDR3 DNA is TGTGCCAGCAGCTATATCGATCGGGCAGATACGCAGTATTTT. This codes for CASSYIDRADTQYF.

This clonotype was detected only a few times. This chain uses TRBV7-2 with TRBJ1-4; D is possibly TRBD1 (6 bases). The germline V gene encodes CDR1 SGHTA and CDR2 FQGNSA. Trimming removed 3 bases at V and 3 bases at J, with 8 bases between. CDR3 length: 14 residues. The CDR3 sequence is CASSFRGPNEKLFF. The CDR3 DNA reads TGTGCCAGCAGCTTCAGGGGTCCTAATGAAAAACTGTTTTTT.

This clonotype was found a few times. The chain employs TRBV11-2 and TRBJ2-1; D unresolved. Between the trimmed V and J ends, which lost 1 base and 5 bases, there was a span of 6 bases. The CDR3 is 13 amino acids. Germline V gives CDR1 SGHAT, CDR2 FQNNGV. CDR3 sequence (DNA): TGTGCCAGCAGCTTAGTAGCTGACAATGAGCAGTTCTTC. This gives the protein CASSLVADNEQFF.

The CDR3 nucleotides read TGTGCCCGGACAAGGGGCACAGATACGCAGTATTTT. It translates to CARTRGTDTQYF. This chain uses TRBV28 with TRBJ2-3, with D perhaps matching TRBD1 (5 bases). CDR3 length: 12 amino acids. Trimming left V 11 bases short and J 1 base short, with 10 bases between. Germline V gives CDR1 MDHEN, CDR2 SYDVKM.

The V call is TRBV28, the J call TRBJ1-1, with a weak D call TRBD1 (5 bases). The germline gives CDR1 MDHEN, CDR2 SYDVKM. CDR3 length equals 13 residues. With 8 bases removed from V and 0 bases from J, the gap between germline ends came to 10 bases. The DNA of the CDR3 is TGTGCCAGCTGGGGCAGGGTGAACACTGAAGCTTTCTTT. Translation: CASWGRVNTEAFF.

This clonotype was counted only a few times. The chain has TRBV18 and TRBJ2-7; 7 nucleotides agree with TRBD1. V lost 0 bases and J lost 6; bases outside the gene matches: 5. The germline V gene has CDR1 KGHSH and CDR2 LQKENI. This CDR3 has 14 amino acids. This chain's CDR3 is CASSPPGQRAEQYF. The CDR3 coding sequence is TGTGCCAGCTCACCACCGGGACAGAGGGCCGAGCAGTACTTC.

The chain couples TRBV2 to TRBJ2-3, with a weak D call TRBD2 (6 bases). This CDR3 has 14 amino acids. Germline V gene data show CDR1 as SNHLY and CDR2 as FYNNEI. Trimming removed 1 base from V and 3 bases from J, with 8 bases in between. CDR3 loop: CASSEDGGTDTQYF. CDR3 nucleotides: TGTGCCAGCAGTGAAGATGGGGGGACAGATACGCAGTATTTT. The full variable domain, completed using reference TRBV2 and TRBJ2-3, is EPEVTQTPSHQVTQMGQEVILRCVPISNHLYFYWYRQILGQKVEFLVSFYNNEISEKSEIFDDQFSVERPDGSNFTLKIRSTKLEDSAMYFCASSEDGGTDTQYFGPGTRLTVL.

This chain connects TRBV4-1 to TRBJ2-5, with a weak D call TRBD2 (6 bases). V dropped 5 bases and J dropped 5 bases, with 15 bases sitting between them. The CDR3 covers 14 residues. Germline V gives CDR1 MGHRA, CDR2 YSYEKL. Here the CDR3 reads CASSWVGGGETQYF. CDR3 nucleotide sequence: TGCGCCAGCAGCTGGGTCGGGGGAGGCGAGACCCAGTACTTC.

In its sample, this clonotype was seen a few times. The V and J genes are TRBV12-3 or TRBV12-4 and TRBJ1-6; D is uncertain. The CDR3 is made up of 15 amino acids. V shed 6 bases and J shed 10 bases, with 19 bases lying between them. The CDR3 reads CASRSLGGPRSPLHF. CDR3 bases: TGTGCCAGCAGGTCCTTGGGAGGGCCAAGATCACCCCTCCACTTT.

V and J are TRBV10-3 and TRBJ2-3; 7 positions match TRBD2. V was pared by 7 bases and J by 3 bases, with 1 base of the junction left unmatched. Germline-derived CDR1 and CDR2 are ENHRY and SYGVKD. This CDR3 contains 12 residues. Written as DNA, the CDR3 is TGTGCCATCAAAGCGGGGACAGATACGCAGTATTTT. Encoded protein: CAIKAGTDTQYF.

The gene calls are TRBV25-1 and TRBJ1-6; D might be TRBD1 (5 bases). Germline loops: CDR1 MGHDK, CDR2 SYGVNS. Trimming pared 5 bases from V and 7 bases from J, leaving 12 bases between. The CDR3 has 14 residues. The CDR3 nucleotides are TGTGCCAGCAGTCTCTCGGGGGGGAATTCACCCCTCCACTTT. Protein product: CASSLSGGNSPLHF.

In its sample, this clonotype was seen a few times. The J gene is TRBJ2-3, the V gene TRBV7-3, with D uncertain. CDR3 length equals 12 residues. Germline assignment: CDR1 SGHTA and CDR2 FQGTGA. V lost 5 bases and J 6 bases, leaving 9 bases between the germline ends. The CDR3 loop is CASSRFRDTQYF. In DNA, the CDR3 is TGTGCCAGCAGCCGATTCAGGGATACGCAGTATTTT.

The CDR3 coding sequence is TGTGCCAGCTCACCACCGGGACTAAGCACAGATACGCAGTATTTT. Translating it yields CASSPPGLSTDTQYF. The rearrangement links TRBV18 to TRBJ2-3; 7 bases map to TRBD2. This CDR3 comprises 15 residues. The J segment lost 0 bases and the V segment lost 0 bases, leaving 0 bases of the junction unmatched. CDR1 KGHSH and CDR2 LQKENI come from the germline V gene.

The chain has TRBV5-5 and TRBJ1-6; 9 nucleotides align to TRBD1. Trimming at V came to 4 bases and at J to 8 bases, leaving 13 bases not matched to a gene. The CDR3 runs to 17 residues. CDR1 SGHKS and CDR2 YYEKEE come from the germline V gene (reference sequence). The CDR3 sequence: CASSRTPVRTGDSPLHF. In DNA, the CDR3 is TGTGCCAGCAGCCGAACCCCCGTCAGGACAGGGGATTCACCCCTCCACTTT.

This chain connects TRBV5-5 to TRBJ2-3; D is perhaps TRBD2 (7 bases). V shed 3 bases and J shed 1 base, with 15 bases lying between them. From germline, CDR1 is SGHKS and CDR2 YYEKEE (reference sequence). This CDR3 contains 16 residues. The CDR3 spells CASSSPRGQGTDTQYF. DNA of the CDR3: TGTGCCAGCAGCTCCCCGCGGGGGCAGGGCACAGATACGCAGTATTTT. The full variable domain, with the rest looked up from reference TRBV5-5 and TRBJ2-3, is DAGVTQSPTHLIKTRGQQVTLRCSPISGHKSVSWYQQVLGQGPQFIFQYYEKEERGRGNFPDRFSARQFPNYSSELNVNALLLGDSALYLCASSSPRGQGTDTQYFGPGTRLTVL.

The rearrangement links TRBV29-1 to TRBJ2-2, with unresolved D. Trimming left V 1 base short and J 6 bases short, with 9 bases between. The CDR3 is 13 amino acids. Germline loops: CDR1 SQVTM, CDR2 ANQGSEA. CDR3 DNA: TGCAGCGTTGAAGTAGTACGGTCCGGGGAGCTGTTTTTT. Encoded protein: CSVEVVRSGELFF.

The chain employs TRBV6-1 and TRBJ2-5, with TRBD2 matching 8 bases. Germline CDR1 and CDR2: MNHNS and SASEGT. The CDR3 loop spans 15 amino acids. J gave up 4 bases and V 4 bases, and 8 bases lay outside the gene matches. The CDR3 protein is CASSVGGGSGETQYF. The DNA for the CDR3 is TGTGCCAGCAGTGTAGGCGGGGGGAGTGGAGAGACCCAGTACTTC.

The chain has TRBV7-2 and TRBJ1-1; 7 positions agree with TRBD1. V gave up 1 base and J gave up 6 bases; unmatched junction bases: 2. Germline assignment: CDR1 SGHTA and CDR2 FQGNSA. The CDR3 runs to 13 residues. The CDR3, as DNA: TGTGCCAGCAGCTTAGACAGGGGCGCTGAAGCTTTCTTT. As protein: CASSLDRGAEAFF.

The V call is TRBV5-1, the J call TRBJ1-1; D not certain. The V and J ends lost 5 bases and 3 bases respectively, with 11 bases between them. Germline V gene data show CDR1 as SGHRS and CDR2 as YFSETQ. The CDR3 covers 13 residues. The DNA for the CDR3 is TGCGCCAGCAGGTCCGAACCAGACACTGAAGCTTTCTTT. Translated, it gives CASRSEPDTEAFF.

On this clonotype: This clone may be a read error of a much larger clone one base away. The rearrangement uses TRBV11-2 and TRBJ1-3, with unresolved D. The CDR3 runs to 14 residues. Germline V lookup: CDR1 SGHAT, CDR2 FQNNGV. CDR3 residues: CASSPLGIGNIIYF. CDR3 in DNA: TGTGCCAGCAGCCCCCTGGGCATTGGAAACATCATATATTTT.

This chain links TRBV12-3 or TRBV12-4 with TRBJ2-7; 8 bases align to TRBD2. V lost 3 bases to trimming and J lost 5 bases; unmatched junction nucleotides: 6. CDR3 length: 14 amino acids. The CDR3 spells CASSLTSVKNEQYF. The CDR3 DNA follows: TGTGCCAGCAGTTTGACTAGCGTGAAGAACGAGCAGTACTTC.

The genes are TRBV7-2 and TRBJ1-2, with D unresolved. CDR3 length: 14 residues. Looked up from germline, CDR1 is SGHTA and CDR2 is FQGNSA. Trimming pared 2 bases from V and 2 bases from J, leaving 9 bases between. For the CDR3, the DNA is TGTGCCAGCAGCTTACAGGCCCCGAACTATGGCTACACCTTC. This encodes CASSLQAPNYGYTF.

The chain carries TRBV28 and TRBJ2-7; D is undetermined. The CDR3 contains 14 residues. V shed 2 bases and J shed 1 base, with 9 bases lying between them. Germline V gene sequence: CDR1 MDHEN, CDR2 SYDVKM. CDR3 in DNA: TGTGCCAGCAGTTTAGAAGTGGGATCCTACGAGCAGTACTTC. It yields the protein CASSLEVGSYEQYF.

This clonotype has just a few counts. The chain joins TRBV18 to TRBJ1-1, with D maybe TRBD1 (6 bases). The germline gives CDR1 KGHSH, CDR2 LQKENI. V lost 3 bases and J 0 bases, leaving 11 bases between the germline ends. The CDR3 runs to 15 residues. CDR3 sequence (DNA): TGTGCCAGCTCACCCTCCGGGACAATGAACACTGAAGCTTTCTTT. As protein: CASSPSGTMNTEAFF.

V gene TRBV4-1 combines with J gene TRBJ2-7, with unresolved D. Germline loops: CDR1 MGHRA, CDR2 YSYEKL. The CDR3 is made up of 17 amino acids. Trimming took 3 bases from V and 3 from J, leaving 21 bases between them. CDR3 sequence (DNA): TGCGCCAGCAGCCAGCAGTACTGGGGATTACAAGACTACGAGCAGTACTTC. Translation: CASSQQYWGLQDYEQYF.